A single sample is the source of the 26 T cell receptor beta chains below, sequenced in a study of siplizumab effects on memory and regulatory T cells. Only in-frame clones appear in the TCRdb table, and some are missing; sequencing was by immunoSEQ multiplex PCR. The data contain over 70,000 clones, 95% of them seen just once; the ten biggest clones take up roughly 20%. The specimen was CD8+ T cells sorted from blood. The origin of the receptors is a human donor in good health.

This clone was seen only a few times. This rearrangement joins TRBV9 to TRBJ1-1, with D possibly TRBD1 on 5 matching bases. Germline assignment: CDR1 SGDLS and CDR2 YYNGEE. With 3 bases removed from V and 4 bases from J, the gap between germline ends came to 19 bases. The CDR3 totals 16 residues. Here the CDR3 reads CASSGRQSGGSTEAFF. In DNA, the CDR3 is TGTGCCAGCAGCGGGAGACAGTCCGGCGGTAGCACTGAAGCTTTCTTT.

The CDR3 coding sequence is TGTGCCAGTACCAGGGGAAGGACTGAAGCTTTCTTT. Protein sequence: CASTRGRTEAFF. The chain recombines TRBV19 with TRBJ1-1, with a weak D call TRBD1 (6 bases). Trimming shortened V by 7 bases and J by 5 bases, and 11 bases separated the two germline ends. CDR3 length equals 12 residues. Germline CDR1 is LNHDA and CDR2 is SQIVND (reference sequence).

The chain joins TRBV6-6 to TRBJ2-1; 10 nucleotides align to TRBD2. Germline CDR1 is MNHNY and CDR2 is SVGAGI (reference sequence). V was pared by 10 bases and J by 4 bases, with 7 bases of the junction left unmatched. The CDR3 totals 14 residues. Here the CDR3 reads CATHSGRLYNEQFF. CDR3 DNA sequence: TGTGCCACCCATAGCGGGAGGTTGTACAATGAGCAGTTCTTC.

The chain employs TRBV7-3 and TRBJ2-3, with no clear D. The CDR3 is made up of 13 amino acids. Germline V gene data show CDR1 as SGHTA and CDR2 as FQGTGA. The germline V and J ends were trimmed by 0 bases and 2 bases, with 3 bases remaining between them. CDR3 residues: CASSLTITDTQYF. CDR3 nucleotides: TGTGCCAGCAGCTTAACAATCACAGATACGCAGTATTTT.

The rearrangement joins TRBV10-2 to TRBJ2-5, with TRBD2 as a possible D gene (6 bases). From germline, CDR1 is WSHSY and CDR2 SAAADI. The CDR3 totals 13 residues. CDR3 protein: CASGDWEEETQYF. The CDR3 bases are TGCGCTTCTGGGGACTGGGAGGAAGAGACCCAGTACTTC.

The rearrangement uses TRBV4-1 and TRBJ2-2, with 8 bases fitting TRBD1. Trimming removed 0 bases from V and 7 bases from J; junction bases left unmatched: 7. CDR1 and CDR2 (germline): MGHRA, YSYEKL. The CDR3 runs 16 residues. The CDR3 protein is CASSQDPGGRGGELFF. CDR3 DNA sequence: TGCGCCAGCAGCCAAGATCCAGGGGGCCGAGGCGGGGAGCTGTTTTTT.

The chain is built from TRBV5-8 and TRBJ2-5; maybe TRBD2 (5 bases). Per germline, CDR1 SGHTS and CDR2 YDEGEE. Deletions cut 0 bases from V and 2 bases from J, with 8 bases between. The CDR3 consists of 14 residues. As DNA, the CDR3 is TGTGCCAGCAGCTTGGTGTGGAGGCAAGAGACCCAGTACTTC. It is translated as CASSLVWRQETQYF.

A single count supports this clone. V usage is TRBV7-9 and J usage is TRBJ1-2; D gene ambiguous. Germline CDR1 SEHNR, CDR2 FQNEAQ (reference sequence). CDR3 size: 13 residues. V was cut by 0 bases and J by 0 bases, with 2 bases left in between. DNA of the CDR3: TGTGCCAGCAGCTTAGCAACTAACTATGGCTACACCTTC. This gives the protein CASSLATNYGYTF.

This clone was seen a few times. This chain connects TRBV27 to TRBJ2-5; 14 bases map to TRBD2. This CDR3 contains 15 residues. Germline V CDR1 and CDR2: MNHEY, SMNVEV (reference sequence). Germline trimming cut 0 bases from V and 7 bases from J; bases unmatched to any gene: 1. The CDR3, as DNA: TGTGCCAGCAGTTTATCCGGACTAGCGGGAGGGACCCAGTACTTC. Translating it yields CASSLSGLAGGTQYF.

This chain links TRBV9 with TRBJ2-7; 9 positions match TRBD2. Germline CDR1 reads SGDLS; CDR2 reads YYNGEE. This CDR3 spans 16 amino acids. V shed 0 bases, J shed 6 bases, and the junction held 10 bases outside the gene matches. The CDR3 sequence: CASSVALAGPSAEQYF. The CDR3 DNA reads TGTGCCAGCAGCGTAGCCCTAGCGGGACCGTCGGCCGAGCAGTACTTC.

The chain links TRBV2 to TRBJ1-4, with 8 positions matching TRBD1. J lost 0 bases, V lost 5 bases, and 2 bases had no gene match. The CDR3 consists of 15 residues. Germline V gene sequence: CDR1 SNHLY, CDR2 FYNNEI. The DNA for the CDR3 is TGTGCCAGCAGTACGACAGGGGCAACTAATGAAAAACTGTTTTTT. Translation: CASSTTGATNEKLFF.

The chain has TRBV27 and TRBJ2-7; TRBD1 matches 7 bases. Losses at the gene ends were 2 bases for V and 5 bases for J; bases not matched to a gene: 6. Per the germline V gene, CDR1 is MNHEY and CDR2 is SMNVEV (reference sequence). The CDR3 is made up of 14 amino acids. The CDR3 sequence is CASSLGQGVDEQYF. CDR3 nucleotide sequence: TGTGCCAGCAGTTTAGGTCAGGGGGTCGACGAGCAGTACTTC.

V gene TRBV5-5 combines with J gene TRBJ2-7, with D unclear. The V end lost 2 bases, the J end lost 3 bases, and 3 bases lay between the germline ends. The germline CDR1 and CDR2 sequences are SGHKS and YYEKEE (reference sequence). The CDR3 totals 11 residues. The CDR3 DNA is TGTGCCAGCAGCTTTAACTACGAGCAGTACTTC. Translation gives CASSFNYEQYF.

The chain carries TRBV5-8 and TRBJ1-1, with TRBD1 matching over 10 bases. Trimming cost V 4 bases and J 0 bases; bases outside gene matches: 6. Germline loops: CDR1 SGHTS, CDR2 YDEGEE. The CDR3 runs to 16 residues. CDR3 DNA sequence: TGTGCCAGCAGCGTACGGGACAGGGGCATGAACACTGAAGCTTTCTTT. As protein: CASSVRDRGMNTEAFF.

This chain uses TRBV7-8 with TRBJ2-7; TRBD2 aligns across 9 bases. Germline V gene sequence: CDR1 SGHVS, CDR2 FQNEAQ. This CDR3 has 16 residues. V gave up 1 base and J gave up 1 base; unmatched junction bases: 5. The CDR3 here is CASSLETSGTSYEQYF. The DNA of the CDR3 is TGTGCCAGCAGCTTAGAGACTAGCGGAACTTCCTACGAGCAGTACTTC.

V usage is TRBV29-1 and J usage is TRBJ2-1; perhaps TRBD2 as D (5 bases). This CDR3 has 13 residues. Deletions cut 4 bases from V and 9 bases from J, with 16 bases between. Looked up from germline, CDR1 is SQVTM and CDR2 is ANQGSEA. The CDR3 DNA reads as TGCAGCGTTGGAACTAGACCAGGTAGTGAGCAGTTCTTC. It translates to CSVGTRPGSEQFF.

The CDR3 DNA reads as TGCGCCAGCAGCCAAGGTAGCGGGAGCTCCTACGAGCAGTACTTC. Translating it yields CASSQGSGSSYEQYF. The chain links TRBV4-1 to TRBJ2-7, with 9 bases that match TRBD2. V gave up 1 base and J gave up 0 bases; unmatched junction bases: 1. This CDR3 region has 15 residues. CDR1 MGHRA and CDR2 YSYEKL come from the germline V gene.

This rearrangement joins TRBV6-1 to TRBJ1-2; tentatively, D is TRBD1 (5 bases). Trimming shortened V by 1 base and J by 4 bases, and 13 bases separated the two germline ends. Germline V gene sequence: CDR1 MNHNS, CDR2 SASEGT. The CDR3 extends over 15 amino acids. The CDR3 loop reads CASSEVGAGTYGYTF. CDR3 DNA: TGTGCCAGCAGTGAAGTCGGGGCAGGCACCTATGGCTACACCTTC.

CDR3 region: CASSLDYEQYF. CDR3 sequence (DNA): TGCGCCAGCAGCTTGGACTACGAGCAGTACTTC. The gene calls are TRBV5-1 and TRBJ2-7; D is unclear. Per germline, CDR1 SGHRS and CDR2 YFSETQ. The ends were cut back, 0 bases at V and 3 bases at J, with 1 base in the middle. CDR3 length: 11 residues. Together with reference TRBV5-1 and TRBJ2-7, the CDR3 gives the full variable domain: KAGVTQTPRYLIKTRGQQVTLSCSPISGHRSVSWYQQTPGQGLQFLFEYFSETQRNKGNFPGRFSGRQFSNSRSEMNVSTLELGDSALYLCASSLDYEQYFGPGTRLTVT.

The J gene is TRBJ2-7, the V gene TRBV11-2, with 7 bases that match TRBD1. The germline V gene has CDR1 SGHAT and CDR2 FQNNGV. The CDR3 runs to 14 residues. J lost 3 bases, V lost 6 bases, and 8 bases had no gene match. The CDR3 loop is CASSAGTEGYEQYF. CDR3 sequence (DNA): TGTGCCAGCAGTGCCGGGACAGAGGGCTACGAGCAGTACTTC.

This clone occurred once. The CDR3 DNA follows: TGTGCCAGCAGCTTAGCAGGGGACACTAACTATGGCTACACCTTC. It specifies CASSLAGDTNYGYTF. The chain has TRBV7-9 and TRBJ1-2, with D perhaps matching TRBD1 (6 bases). CDR3 length: 15 residues. CDR1 SEHNR and CDR2 FQNEAQ come from the germline V gene (reference sequence). The V end lost 0 bases, the J end lost 0 bases, and 8 bases lay between the germline ends. The whole variable domain, filled in from reference TRBV7-9 and TRBJ1-2, reads DTGVSQNPRHKITKRGQNVTFRCDPISEHNRLYWYRQTLGQGPEFLTYFQNEAQLEKSRLLSDRFSAERPKGSFSTLEIQRTEQGDSAMYLCASSLAGDTNYGYTFGSGTRLTVV.

This chain uses TRBV14 with TRBJ2-1; D possibly corresponds to TRBD2 (5 bases). CDR3 length: 14 amino acids. CDR1 and CDR2 from the germline V gene are SGHDN and FVKESK. V gave up 2 bases and J gave up 8 bases, with 13 bases separating them. The CDR3 protein is CASSQRSGWHEQFF. The DNA for the CDR3 is TGTGCCAGCAGCCAAAGGTCGGGGTGGCATGAGCAGTTCTTC.

V and J are TRBV28 and TRBJ1-6, with D unresolved. The CDR3 extends over 12 amino acids. In germline, CDR1 is MDHEN, CDR2 SYDVKM. V dropped 5 bases and J dropped 9 bases, with 8 bases sitting between them. CDR3: CASSETGSPLHF. The DNA for the CDR3 is TGTGCCAGCAGTGAGACCGGTTCACCCCTCCACTTT.

The chain employs TRBV2 and TRBJ1-1, with D perhaps TRBD1 (5 bases). Trimming removed 6 bases from V and 0 bases from J, with 8 bases in between. The length of the CDR3 is 13 residues. Per germline, CDR1 SNHLY and CDR2 FYNNEI. The DNA for the CDR3 is TGTGCCAGCAGGGGGCGGATGAACACTGAAGCTTTCTTT. This gives the protein CASRGRMNTEAFF.

The chain recombines TRBV7-2 with TRBJ2-5; TRBD2 matches 12 bases. The J segment lost 3 bases and the V segment lost 4 bases, leaving 9 bases of the junction unmatched. CDR3 length: 17 amino acids. The germline V gene has CDR1 SGHTA and CDR2 FQGNSA. CDR3 nucleotide sequence: TGTGCCAGCAGCTGGCCGACTAGCGGGAGACCCGAAGAGACCCAGTACTTC. Protein sequence: CASSWPTSGRPEETQYF.

This chain uses TRBV5-6 with TRBJ2-7; the match to TRBD2 covers 7 bases. The germline V gene encodes CDR1 SGHDT and CDR2 YYEEEE. Trimming took 3 bases from V and 2 from J; bases not matched to a gene: 8. The CDR3 has 15 amino acids. The CDR3: CASSYMGEGPYEQYF. The CDR3 DNA sequence: TGTGCCAGCAGCTATATGGGGGAGGGCCCCTACGAGCAGTACTTC.